These 28 T cell receptor beta chains were all obtained from the same sample, sequenced in a study of blood T cells in healthy people across ages. Combining a sample-barcoded 5' primer with a J-beta primer mix, a second PCR ran for roughly 7 to 12 cycles. TCRdb fed the 5' RACE reads into MiXCR, producing one record per CDR3 protein. The sample includes 600,000 or so distinct CDR3 sequences, about 28% of them seen just once. Sequenced: blood. These receptors were taken from a woman of 80 years or more in good health.

Concerning this clonotype: A single base separates this from a much larger clone, so it may be a read error. The rearrangement links TRBV7-3 to TRBJ2-1; tentative D call: TRBD1 (5 bases). The DNA end is more similar to TRBJ2-7, so the J call may be wrong. The V gene's germline CDR1 is SGHTA and CDR2 FQGTGA. The CDR3 is 15 amino acids. For the CDR3, the DNA is TGTGCCAGCAGCTCGATAGACAGCTCCTACAATGAGCAGTACTTC. As protein: CASSSIDSSYNEQYF.

The CDR3 DNA reads as TGCAGCGTTGAAGACAGGGGGCCGGGGGCCAACGTCCTGACTTTC. This sequence encodes CSVEDRGPGANVLTF. The rearrangement links TRBV29-1 to TRBJ2-6; TRBD1 matches 8 bases. The CDR3 has 15 residues. Germline CDR1 is SQVTM and CDR2 is ANQGSEA. Trimming at V came to 0 bases and at J to 4 bases, leaving 2 bases not matched to a gene.

Notes on this clonotype: A much larger clone is a single base away; this may be a read error. This rearrangement joins TRBV28 to TRBJ1-2; 7 bases fit TRBD1. This CDR3 comprises 14 residues. In germline, CDR1 is MDHEN, CDR2 SYDVKM. Trimming removed 10 bases from V and 4 bases from J; junction bases left unmatched: 12. The CDR3 DNA is TGTGCCAACCGTACACAGGGGAGAGTCTATGGCTACACCTTC. This encodes CANRTQGRVYGYTF.

At least ten counts were recorded for this clonotype. The chain employs TRBV6-6 and TRBJ1-6; D might be TRBD1 (6 bases). The V end was cut by 6 bases, the J end by 8 bases, with 17 bases between. From germline, CDR1 is MNHNY and CDR2 SVGAGI (reference sequence). CDR3 length: 15 amino acids. CDR3 protein: CASRRSRGADSPLHF. CDR3 coding DNA: TGTGCCAGCAGGCGAAGTCGGGGGGCTGATTCACCCCTCCACTTT.

The CDR3 sequence: CSARSFGTGSSYNSPLHF. The CDR3 bases are TGCAGTGCTAGGTCCTTCGGGACAGGGAGCTCCTATAATTCACCCCTCCACTTT. The gene calls are TRBV20-1 and TRBJ1-6; 9 bases are shared with TRBD1. This CDR3 spans 18 amino acids. Germline values: CDR1 DFQATT, CDR2 SNEGSKA (reference sequence). V was clipped by 3 bases and J by 0 bases; unmatched bases: 9.

Ten or more counts support this clonotype. The genes are TRBV7-3 and TRBJ1-2; D unresolved. Germline V lookup: CDR1 SGHTA, CDR2 FQGTGA. CDR3 size: 16 residues. The V end lost 1 base, the J end lost 4 bases, and 16 bases lay between the germline ends. The CDR3 spells CASSLRGTAGAYGYTF. The DNA of the CDR3 is TGTGCCAGCAGCTTAAGGGGAACCGCTGGCGCCTATGGCTACACCTTC.

Points on this clonotype: The junction and the germline gene differ at one end; a read error may be behind it. The CDR3 coding sequence is TGTGCCAGCACCAGGGGCTCTAATGAAAAACGGTTTTTT. Its translation: CASTRGSNEKRFF. The V gene is TRBV6-5, the J gene TRBJ1-4, with D tentatively TRBD1 (6 bases). This CDR3 has 13 residues. The germline V gene has CDR1 MNHEY and CDR2 SVGAGI.

The chain employs TRBV9 and TRBJ2-5; no clear D gene. This CDR3 has 13 residues. V was clipped by 5 bases and J by 11 bases, with 19 bases between them. Germline V lookup: CDR1 SGDLS, CDR2 YYNGEE. The CDR3 DNA reads TGTGCCAGCAGACCGGTAGGATTCAATGAGCAGTACTTC. It translates to CASRPVGFNEQYF.

This clonotype came up many times. The chain combines TRBV7-9 with TRBJ1-1; 10 nucleotides match TRBD1. J gave up 3 bases and V 2 bases, and 6 bases lay outside the gene matches. CDR3 size: 16 residues. Germline CDR1 and CDR2: SEHNR and FQNEAQ (reference sequence). CDR3: CASSLPTGGWDTEAFF. For the CDR3, the DNA is TGTGCCAGCAGCTTACCGACAGGGGGCTGGGACACTGAAGCTTTCTTT.

This clonotype was seen only a few times. The gene calls are TRBV27 and TRBJ2-7, with 7 positions matching TRBD2. J lost 2 bases, V lost 6 bases, and 7 bases had no gene match. This CDR3 spans 14 amino acids. Germline V gene sequence: CDR1 MNHEY, CDR2 SMNVEV (reference sequence). CDR3 in DNA: TGTGCCAGCAGGTTGTCAGGGAGGGCCTACGAGCAGTACTTC. This translates into CASRLSGRAYEQYF.

The CDR3 sequence: CSAPRTSGGNEQYF. The CDR3 DNA sequence: TGCAGTGCTCCCCGGACTAGCGGGGGTAATGAGCAGTACTTC. The chain links TRBV20-1 to TRBJ2-7, with 13 bases fitting TRBD2. This CDR3 comprises 14 residues. Germline CDR1 DFQATT, CDR2 SNEGSKA (reference sequence). The trim removed 5 bases at V and 7 bases at J, leaving 8 bases unmatched.

This chain uses TRBV10-3 with TRBJ2-3; D is perhaps TRBD2 (6 bases). Germline V lookup: CDR1 ENHRY, CDR2 SYGVKD. CDR3 length: 17 amino acids. The V and J ends lost 5 bases and 0 bases respectively, with 18 bases between them. CDR3 loop: CAISSVWGVSSTDTQYF. As DNA, the CDR3 is TGTGCCATCAGTTCCGTGTGGGGGGTGTCTAGCACAGATACGCAGTATTTT.

This clonotype came up a few times. The chain couples TRBV6-2 or TRBV6-3 to TRBJ2-1; D not resolved. The CDR3 loop spans 15 amino acids. The germline V and J ends were trimmed by 0 bases and 5 bases, with 11 bases remaining between them. CDR1 is MNHEY and CDR2 is SVGEGT in the germline V gene. The CDR3 sequence is CASSYSPYYNNEQFF. CDR3 DNA: TGTGCCAGCAGTTACTCGCCGTACTACAACAATGAGCAGTTCTTC.

This clonotype was counted ten times or more. This chain connects TRBV6-5 to TRBJ1-2; D remains unclear. The CDR3 covers 12 residues. Trimming removed 5 bases from V and 7 bases from J, with 11 bases in between. Germline V CDR1 and CDR2: MNHEY, SVGAGI. CDR3 nucleotide sequence: TGTGCCAGCAGTGGGGTTTCGGGTGGCTACACCTTC. Encoded protein: CASSGVSGGYTF.

There are many counts of this clonotype. The chain joins TRBV6-2 or TRBV6-3 to TRBJ2-7, with 11 bases aligning to TRBD2. Germline CDR1 reads MNHEY; CDR2 reads SVGEGT. The CDR3 covers 17 residues. V was pared by 5 bases and J by 2 bases, with 11 bases of the junction left unmatched. CDR3 bases: TGTGCCAGCAGTCCAACTAGCGGGGGCCCCCTCGCCTACGAGCAGTACTTC. This sequence encodes CASSPTSGGPLAYEQYF.

This clonotype was observed at least ten times. This chain links TRBV6-2 or TRBV6-3 with TRBJ2-3; 8 bases are a match to TRBD1. Per the germline V gene, CDR1 is MNHEY and CDR2 is SVGEGT. This CDR3 has 16 residues. V was clipped by 2 bases and J by 4 bases; unmatched bases: 8. The CDR3 reads CASSYLGRGHADTQYF. The DNA of the CDR3 is TGTGCCAGCAGTTACCTAGGCAGGGGGCATGCAGATACGCAGTATTTT.

This clonotype was detected many times. The chain couples TRBV9 to TRBJ2-1, with TRBD2 matching 10 bases. Trimming at V came to 0 bases and at J to 15 bases, leaving 6 bases not matched to a gene. The CDR3 totals 13 residues. Germline V lookup: CDR1 SGDLS, CDR2 YYNGEE. CDR3 sequence reads: CASSVESGGAVFF. The CDR3, as DNA: TGTGCCAGCAGCGTAGAGAGCGGGGGGGCCGTGTTCTTC.

This clonotype has a count of ten or more. This rearrangement joins TRBV6-1 to TRBJ1-1; possible D gene TRBD1, 6 bases. The length of the CDR3 is 13 residues. V lost 5 bases to trimming and J lost 3 bases, with 10 bases between them. Germline V CDR1 and CDR2: MNHNS, SASEGT. The CDR3 is CASSMNRDTEAFF. CDR3 DNA: TGTGCCAGCAGTATGAACAGGGACACTGAAGCTTTCTTT.

The gene calls are TRBV20-1 and TRBJ2-7, with TRBD1 identical over 7 bases. The CDR3 is made up of 14 amino acids. Germline assignment: CDR1 DFQATT and CDR2 SNEGSKA (reference sequence). The CDR3 region is CSAQQGGTFYEQYF. In DNA form, the CDR3 reads TGCAGCGCCCAGCAAGGGGGCACGTTCTACGAGCAGTACTTC.

CDR3 in DNA: TGCGCCAGCAGTGGACCTAGCTCCTACGAGCAGTACTTC. It encodes CASSGPSSYEQYF. The chain links TRBV10-1 to TRBJ2-7, with unresolved D. The V end was cut by 4 bases, the J end by 0 bases, with 7 bases between. The CDR3 runs to 13 residues. Per the germline V gene, CDR1 is WNHNN and CDR2 is SYGVQD (reference sequence).

This clonotype was detected ten times or more. In DNA form, the CDR3 reads TGCAGCGTGTCGGCGCTCTATGGCTACACCTTC. The encoded protein is CSVSALYGYTF. The chain links TRBV29-1 to TRBJ1-2; no reliable D call. This CDR3 spans 11 amino acids. V was cut by 6 bases and J by 4 bases, with 9 bases left in between. Germline V gene data show CDR1 as SQVTM and CDR2 as ANQGSEA.

This clonotype was observed many times. Here the CDR3 reads CASSHSGAVGEQYF. Written as DNA, the CDR3 is TGTGCCAGCAGTCATTCCGGGGCCGTCGGCGAGCAGTACTTC. The chain couples TRBV6-5 to TRBJ2-7; possibly TRBD1 or TRBD2 for D (5 bases each). Trimming removed 5 bases at V and 6 bases at J, with 17 bases between. CDR1 and CDR2 from the germline V gene are MNHEY and SVGAGI. This CDR3 region has 14 residues.

With regard to this clonotype: Just one base apart from a much larger clone, this may be a read error. J is TRBJ2-1 and V is TRBV2; D tentatively fits TRBD1 or TRBD2 (5 bases each). This CDR3 contains 13 residues. The germline V gene has CDR1 SNHLY and CDR2 FYNNEI. The CDR3 region is CASTRDQHNKQFF. The CDR3 DNA reads TGTGCCAGCACCCGGGACCAACACAATAAGCAGTTCTTC.

This sequence joins TRBV5-1 and TRBJ1-1; 9 bases fit TRBD1. The CDR3 is 16 amino acids. The germline V gene has CDR1 SGHRS and CDR2 YFSETQ. With V trimmed by 1 base and J by 7 bases, 11 bases remained unmatched. The CDR3 sequence: CASSLTFAMGQGEAFF. The CDR3 DNA reads as TGCGCCAGCAGCTTGACCTTTGCTATGGGACAGGGTGAAGCTTTCTTT.

Only a few counts were recorded for this clonotype. A clone one base away is much larger, so this may be a read error. The CDR3 DNA reads as TGTGCCAGCAGCTTAACGGTTCGCGATACGCAGTATTTT. Amino acids: CASSLTVRDTQYF. J is TRBJ2-3 and V is TRBV7-3; D uncertain. The CDR3 is 13 amino acids. The germline V and J ends were trimmed by 0 bases and 6 bases, with 7 bases remaining between them. Germline-derived CDR1 and CDR2 are SGHTA and FQGTGA.

This clonotype was counted many times. This may come from a read error, since a much larger clone is one base off. The chain couples TRBV7-2 to TRBJ2-1, with a possible D match to TRBD1 (5 bases). Judging by the DNA end, TRBJ2-7 fits better; the J call may be wrong. There are 15 residues in the CDR3. Per germline, CDR1 SGHTA and CDR2 FQGNSA. The CDR3 bases are TGTGCCAGCAGCTTAGTGCAGGGATCCTACAATGAGCAGTACTTC. Translated: CASSLVQGSYNEQYF.

A word on this clonotype: A clone one base away is much larger, so this may be a read error. The rearrangement links TRBV5-1 to TRBJ2-3, with D perhaps assigned TRBD1 or TRBD2 (5 bases each). CDR1 is SGHRS, CDR2 YFSETQ, per germline. Trimming left V 3 bases short and J 5 bases short, with 13 bases between. The CDR3 is 14 amino acids. CDR3 bases: TGCGCCAGCAGCTGGGGGACGTTCCAAGATACGCAGTATTTT. This gives the protein CASSWGTFQDTQYF.

This clonotype was counted once. This chain uses TRBV20-1 with TRBJ2-1; D possibly corresponds to TRBD2 (5 bases). The CDR3 totals 16 residues. V lost 5 bases, J lost 2 bases, and 19 bases lay in between. Germline-derived CDR1 and CDR2 are DFQATT and SNEGSKA (reference sequence). This CDR3 reads CSAPLAGPSPYNEQFF. CDR3 DNA: TGCAGTGCTCCTCTGGCGGGTCCCTCTCCCTACAATGAGCAGTTCTTC.